This T cell receptor (beta chain) was captured in a study of T cells in Graves' hyperthyroidism and ophthalmopathy. The wider study: Upon initial diagnosis and before any treatment, peripheral blood was collected. Study-wide results and caveats: Blood shared most expanded thyroid clonotypes above 0.001.

V dropped 7 bases and J dropped 6; count of bases not matched to a gene: 10. Germline V gene sequence: CDR1 MDHEN, CDR2 SYDVKM. CDR3 length equals 15 residues. The CDR3 regions of TCR beta were amplified from RNA transcripts. First-round RT-PCR with HTBI primers amplified the TCR CDR3 region. One entry per CDR3 protein results from TCRdb running MiXCR on the multiplex PCR reads. There are some 600,000 distinct CDR3 sequences in the sample; approximately 15% occur only once, and about 5.8% lies in the top ten. Ten or more counts support this clonotype. Its antigen is undetermined. Cells are PBMCs isolated from roughly 9.3 ml of fresh blood.

This TCR was sampled from a young woman with Graves' hyperthyroidism that later progressed to Graves' ophthalmopathy. The material sequenced was blood. The chain is built from TRBV28 and TRBJ1-1; 11 bases map to TRBD1. This CDR3 is CASILSLGQGAEAFF. Written as DNA, the CDR3 is TGTGCCAGCATTCTCTCCCTGGGACAGGGGGCTGAAGCTTTCTTT.